Listed below are T cell receptor beta chains from one sample, sequenced in a study of blood T cell repertoires in COVID-19. Sequenced by immunoSEQ multiplex PCR; TCRdb stores in-frame clones only, minus some. The sample holds about 71,000 clones, approximately 90% seen once. Input material: peripheral blood. These receptors originate from a young woman with acute or convalescent COVID-19. Both conserved end residues are part of each CDR3. The D gene is left open where the match is weak. A clone size is listed for some rows: how often the clone was seen (once, few, many), or a class if it is expanded.

d_call	clone_size	v_call	j_call	cdr3_length	cdr3_aa	cdr3_nt
TRBD2	NA	TRBV27	TRBJ2-3	15	CASGLAGTMGDTQYF	TGTGCCAGCGGACTAGCGGGAACAATGGGAGATACGCAGTATTTT
TRBD1	NA	TRBV19	TRBJ1-1	14	CASRRTGNISEAFF	TGTGCCAGTAGGAGGACAGGCAACATCAGTGAAGCTTTCTTT
TRBD1	NA	TRBV11-2	TRBJ1-1	15	CASSSRDRGRTEAFF	TGTGCCAGCAGCTCCCGGGACAGGGGGAGGACTGAAGCTTTCTTT
TRBD1	NA	TRBV11-2	TRBJ2-5	16	CASSARTGGRGETQYF	TGTGCCAGCAGCGCCAGGACAGGGGGTAGGGGGGAGACCCAGTACTTC
TRBD1	NA	TRBV18	TRBJ1-6	16	CASSPRQGYTNSPLHF	TGTGCCAGCTCACCAAGACAGGGTTATACGAATTCACCCCTCCACTTT
TRBD1	once	TRBV19	TRBJ2-7	14	CASRHTGGSLEQYF	TGTGCCAGTAGACATACAGGGGGCAGTCTCGAGCAGTACTTC
TRBD1	NA	TRBV5-1	TRBJ1-6	21	CASSLTPYWDRASSYNSPLHF	TGCGCCAGCAGCTTGACCCCGTATTGGGACAGGGCCAGCTCCTATAATTCACCCCTCCACTTT
NA	few	TRBV7-9	TRBJ1-4	15	CASSLDFDSEEKLFF	TGTGCCAGCAGCTTAGACTTCGACAGCGAAGAAAAACTGTTTTTT
TRBD1	NA	TRBV5-4	TRBJ2-3	14	CASSVGQSTDTQYF	TGTGCCAGCAGCGTGGGACAGTCCACAGATACGCAGTATTTT
TRBD1	NA	TRBV10-2	TRBJ1-2	16	CASSDTSAGGLYGYTF	TGCGCCAGCAGTGACACCTCGGCAGGGGGTCTGTATGGCTACACCTTC
NA	NA	TRBV5-1	TRBJ1-6	15	CASSLAQGGISPLHF	TGCGCCAGCAGCTTGGCACAGGGAGGGATATCACCCCTCCACTTT
NA	NA	TRBV5-4	TRBJ2-6	14	CASSPSTGANVLTF	TGTGCCAGCAGCCCGAGTACTGGGGCCAACGTCCTGACTTTC
TRBD1	NA	TRBV6-5	TRBJ1-1	14	CASSKDRMNTEAFF	TGTGCCAGCAGCAAGGACAGGATGAACACTGAAGCTTTCTTT
NA	NA	TRBV5-1	TRBJ2-3	14	CASSPRDKGNTQYF	TGCGCCAGCAGCCCCCGGGACAAGGGGAATACGCAGTATTTT
TRBD2	once	TRBV4-3	TRBJ2-2	17	CASSQEAGGPGTGELFF	TGCGCCAGCAGCCAAGAGGCGGGAGGCCCTGGCACCGGGGAGCTGTTTTTT
NA	few	TRBV30	TRBJ1-2	14	CAWIRLGLGYGYTF	TGTGCCTGGATCCGACTGGGGCTTGGCTATGGCTACACCTTC
NA	NA	TRBV14	TRBJ1-5	15	CASIGRGRSNQPQHF	TGTGCCAGCATCGGCCGGGGAAGGAGCAATCAGCCCCAGCATTTT
TRBD1	NA	TRBV6-5	TRBJ1-2	15	CASNQQTGLGYGYTF	TGTGCCAGCAACCAACAGACAGGGTTGGGCTATGGCTACACCTTC
TRBD1	NA	TRBV28	TRBJ1-5	15	CASSQQGVGNQPQHF	TGTGCCAGCAGTCAGCAGGGGGTTGGCAATCAGCCCCAGCATTTT
NA	NA	TRBV7-9	TRBJ1-4	13	CASSLAGGAKLFF	TGTGCCAGCAGCTTAGCTGGGGGGGCCAAACTGTTTTTT
NA	NA	TRBV7-9	TRBJ2-3	17	CASSLGVASTSTDTQYF	TGTGCCAGCAGCTTAGGGGTCGCTAGCACTAGCACAGATACGCAGTATTTT
TRBD1	few	TRBV19	TRBJ1-2	14	CASSSRQGEDGYTF	TGTGCCAGTAGTTCCAGACAGGGGGAGGATGGCTACACCTTC
NA	NA	TRBV6-1	TRBJ2-5	16	CASSESGSWGEETQYF	TGTGCCAGCAGTGAATCGGGATCGTGGGGGGAAGAGACCCAGTACTTC
TRBD1	NA	TRBV6-2/TRBV6-3	TRBJ1-2	11	CASSDRGGYTF	TGTGCCAGCAGTGACAGGGGCGGCTACACCTTC
TRBD1	NA	TRBV11-2	TRBJ1-2	15	CASSPGTGTNYGYTF	TGTGCCAGCAGCCCCGGGACAGGAACTAACTATGGCTACACCTTC
NA	NA	TRBV7-9	TRBJ2-5	15	CASSLGVGQKETQYF	TGTGCCAGCAGCTTAGGGGTGGGGCAGAAAGAGACCCAGTACTTC
TRBD2	NA	TRBV6-6	TRBJ2-7	11	CASKLADEQYF	TGTGCCAGCAAACTAGCGGACGAGCAGTACTTC
TRBD1	NA	TRBV28	TRBJ1-2	15	CASSLGGQLNYGYTF	TGTGCCAGCAGTTTGGGGGGACAGTTAAACTATGGCTACACCTTC
TRBD1	NA	TRBV30	TRBJ2-4	15	CAWRNRDRAKNIQYF	TGTGCCTGGAGGAATAGGGACAGGGCTAAAAACATTCAGTACTTC
NA	once	TRBV4-1	TRBJ1-5	14	CASSQDSGNQPQHF	TGCGCCAGCAGCCAAGATTCCGGTAATCAGCCCCAGCATTTT
TRBD2	NA	TRBV9	TRBJ2-1	15	CASSVASGDYNEQFF	TGTGCCAGCAGCGTAGCTAGCGGGGATTACAATGAGCAGTTCTTC
NA	NA	TRBV6-2/TRBV6-3	TRBJ1-1	17	CASSPIPRGVENTEAFF	TGTGCCAGCAGCCCGATACCCAGGGGAGTTGAGAACACTGAAGCTTTCTTT
NA	NA	TRBV18	TRBJ1-5	14	CASSPREGAQPQHF	TGTGCCAGCTCACCCAGGGAAGGGGCTCAGCCCCAGCATTTT
NA	NA	TRBV30	TRBJ2-7	15	CAWSVSAVTSGEQYF	TGTGCCTGGAGTGTAAGTGCGGTCACATCTGGCGAGCAGTACTTC
NA	NA	TRBV19	TRBJ1-2	15	CASSIAAGDNYGYTF	TGTGCCAGTAGTATAGCCGCAGGGGATAACTATGGCTACACCTTC
NA	NA	TRBV7-9	TRBJ2-1	12	CASETEYNEQFF	TGTGCCAGCGAGACGGAGTACAATGAGCAGTTCTTC
NA	NA	TRBV9	TRBJ2-2	14	CASSPGRNTGELFF	TGTGCCAGCAGCCCGGGAAGGAACACCGGGGAGCTGTTTTTT
NA	NA	TRBV19	TRBJ2-3	18	CASSPGGGRIKSTDTQYF	TGTGCCAGTAGTCCCGGGGGAGGACGAATTAAAAGCACAGATACGCAGTATTTT
TRBD1	NA	TRBV7-2	TRBJ1-1	13	CASSFIGQEEAFF	TGTGCCAGCAGCTTTATAGGACAGGAAGAAGCTTTCTTT
TRBD1	NA	TRBV5-1	TRBJ1-2	13	CASRYGQGYGYTF	TGCGCCAGCAGATATGGACAGGGATATGGCTACACCTTC
TRBD2	NA	TRBV15	TRBJ2-1	16	CATSRDLSGGADEQFF	TGTGCCACCAGCAGAGATCTGAGCGGGGGGGCGGATGAGCAGTTCTTC
TRBD1	NA	TRBV13	TRBJ1-2	14	CASSLNLSGQGVTF	TGTGCCAGCAGCCTCAACCTGTCGGGACAGGGAGTCACCTTC